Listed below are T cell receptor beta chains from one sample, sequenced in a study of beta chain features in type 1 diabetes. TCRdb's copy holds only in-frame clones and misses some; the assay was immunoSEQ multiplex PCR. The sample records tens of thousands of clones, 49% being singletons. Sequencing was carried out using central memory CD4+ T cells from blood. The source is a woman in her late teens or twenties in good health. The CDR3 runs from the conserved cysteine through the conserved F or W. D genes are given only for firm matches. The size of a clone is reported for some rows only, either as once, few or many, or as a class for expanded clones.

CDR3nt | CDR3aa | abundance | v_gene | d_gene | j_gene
TGTGCCAGTAGTATACAGGGAAACTATGGCTACACCTTC | CASSIQGNYGYTF | few | TRBV19 | NA | TRBJ1-2
TGTGCCAGCAGTAAAGGGACAGAGGAGAATCAGCCCCAGCATTTT | CASSKGTEENQPQHF | NA | TRBV6-5 | TRBD1 | TRBJ1-5
TGTGCCAGTAGTAATCTACAGGAAATCGGCTACACCTTC | CASSNLQEIGYTF | few | TRBV19 | NA | TRBJ1-2
TGTGCCAGCAGCCCCCCCGGCGGGGAGGGAGAGACCCAGTACTTC | CASSPPGGEGETQYF | many | TRBV7-9 | TRBD2 | TRBJ2-5
TGTGCCAGCAGCTTAGTCTCGGGAGTCGGGCCTGCGGAGCAGTACTTC | CASSLVSGVGPAEQYF | NA | TRBV7-6 | NA | TRBJ2-7
TGTGCCAGCAGCGGAGGGACAGACCGCTATGGCTACACCTTC | CASSGGTDRYGYTF | NA | TRBV7-2 | TRBD1 | TRBJ1-2
TGTGCCAGCAGTTACTTACGGGGGGACACGACTGTGTCGCAGTATTTT | CASSYLRGDTTVSQYF | few | TRBV28 | NA | TRBJ2-3
TGTGCCAGCTGGACAGGGGGTCGAAAGACCCAGTACTTC | CASWTGGRKTQYF | few | TRBV6-1 | TRBD1 | TRBJ2-5
TGTGCAACAGCGGAGCGGAACCAAGAGACCCAGTACTTC | CATAERNQETQYF | NA | TRBV2 | NA | TRBJ2-5
TGTGCCAGCAGCCGGACAGGGGGCAAAATAGATACGCAGTATTTT | CASSRTGGKIDTQYF | few | TRBV5-6 | TRBD1 | TRBJ2-3
TGCAGCGTTGCCTCGGACTGGGACTCGGGGGAGCAGTACTTC | CSVASDWDSGEQYF | NA | TRBV29-1 | NA | TRBJ2-7
TGTGCCAGCAGCTTGGGAGGGAAAGAGACCCAGTACTTC | CASSLGGKETQYF | NA | TRBV5-4 | NA | TRBJ2-5
TGTGCCAGCAGGGAGGACTCCTACGAGCAGTACTTC | CASREDSYEQYF | NA | TRBV2 | NA | TRBJ2-7